This T cell receptor beta chain was documented in a study of blood T cell repertoires in COVID-19. The wider study: T cells, B-cell-depleted T cells, or PBMCs supplied cDNA or gDNA.

Germline V gene data show CDR1 as SGHDT and CDR2 as YYEEEE. There are 12 residues in the CDR3. V lost 0 bases, J lost 7 bases, and 7 bases lay in between. Libraries were prepared by immunoSEQ multiplex PCR; TCRdb keeps only in-frame clonotypes and omits some of them. The sample shows some 53,000 clones, approximately 89% of them seen only once. The material sequenced was peripheral blood. The chain is built from TRBV5-6 and TRBJ1-1; D is ambiguous. The TCR was taken from a man between 60 and 70 years old with active COVID-19. This CDR3 reads CASSLVGVEAFF. The CDR3 DNA is TGTGCCAGCAGCTTGGTCGGGGTTGAAGCTTTCTTT.